One sample yielded the 9 T cell receptor beta chains listed below, sequenced in a study of cytomegalovirus exposure and HLA in healthy donors. Amplification used 60 Vbeta primers and 13 Jbeta primers. Libraries were prepared by immunoSEQ multiplex PCR; TCRdb keeps only in-frame clonotypes and omits some of them. The data show roughly 150,000 clones, with 60% to 80% seen just once and nearly 4% held by the top ten. What was sequenced was PBMCs. These receptors originate from a male donor in good health and CMV-seronegative.

The V gene is TRBV18, the J gene TRBJ2-7; D might be TRBD2 (5 bases). With 3 bases removed from V and 2 bases from J, the gap between germline ends came to 8 bases. Per the germline V gene, CDR1 is KGHSH and CDR2 is LQKENI. This CDR3 is built from 13 residues. DNA for the CDR3: TGTGCCAGCTCACCGGAGGCTACCTACGAGCAGTACTTC. Translated, it gives CASSPEATYEQYF.

A few counts support this clone. V is TRBV4-1 and J is TRBJ1-1, with D perhaps matching TRBD1 (5 bases). Trimming took 3 bases from V and 6 from J, leaving 17 bases between them. This CDR3 has 15 amino acids. Germline V gene lookup returns CDR1 MGHRA and CDR2 YSYEKL. The CDR3 loop reads CASSQDKQGFAEAFF. The CDR3 nucleotides read TGCGCCAGCAGCCAGGACAAACAAGGGTTCGCTGAAGCTTTCTTT.

A remark on this clone: At one boundary the junction diverges from the germline segment, which might be a read error. The V call is TRBV7-9, the J call TRBJ2-2, with 16 bases that match TRBD2. Germline CDR1 SEHNR, CDR2 FQNEAQ (reference sequence). CDR3 length: 16 residues. The CDR3 is CSSSPGTSGGAGELFF. The CDR3 DNA reads TGTTCCAGCAGCCCCGGGACTAGCGGGGGGGCCGGGGAGCTGTTTTTT.

The CDR3 loop reads CASRADRENTGELFF. The CDR3 DNA sequence: TGTGCCAGCAGGGCGGACAGGGAGAACACCGGGGAGCTGTTTTTT. The V call is TRBV9, the J call TRBJ2-2; 8 bases line up with TRBD1. This CDR3 has 15 amino acids. The V gene's germline CDR1 is SGDLS and CDR2 YYNGEE. V lost 5 bases, J lost 1 base, and 4 bases stayed unmatched.

On this clone itself: One end of the junction does not line up with germline, which may come from a read error. The chain couples TRBV7-9 to TRBJ1-1, with 9 bases identical to TRBD1. The CDR3 length is 14 residues. Germline V gene lookup returns CDR1 SEHNR and CDR2 FQNEAQ (reference sequence). The CDR3 is CSSSETGGGYEAFF. The DNA of the CDR3 is TGTTCCAGCAGCGAGACAGGGGGGGGATATGAAGCTTTCTTT.

V is TRBV9 and J is TRBJ2-5, with D possibly TRBD2 on 5 matching bases. Germline CDR1 and CDR2: SGDLS and YYNGEE. V lost 4 bases, J lost 4 bases, and 14 bases lay in between. The CDR3 has 14 residues. CDR3 region: CASSPSTAGETQYF. CDR3 DNA sequence: TGTGCCAGCAGCCCCTCGACGGCGGGAGAGACCCAGTACTTC.

V gene TRBV2 combines with J gene TRBJ1-2; D is undetermined. The CDR3 runs to 13 residues. Germline CDR1 and CDR2: SNHLY and FYNNEI. Trimming stripped 7 bases from V and 2 bases from J, with 11 bases between. The CDR3 sequence: CASNREGNYGYTF. CDR3 bases: TGTGCCAGCAATAGGGAGGGAAACTATGGCTACACCTTC.

This clone was counted a single time. V gene TRBV7-3 combines with J gene TRBJ2-1, with TRBD2 matching 10 bases. V trimming: 6 bases; J trimming: 4 bases; junction bases outside the gene matches: 9. From germline, CDR1 is SGHTA and CDR2 FQGTGA. The CDR3 has 16 residues. The CDR3 sequence is CASSRTSGSLYNEQFF. The CDR3 DNA is TGTGCCAGCAGTAGGACTAGCGGAAGTTTATACAATGAGCAGTTCTTC.

The chain couples TRBV19 to TRBJ1-2; 7 positions agree with TRBD1. V lost 5 bases and J lost 7; bases outside the gene matches: 16. This CDR3 comprises 16 residues. Looked up from germline, CDR1 is LNHDA and CDR2 is SQIVND (reference sequence). Here the CDR3 DNA reads TGTGCCAGTAGTCAGCCCCTTACCGGGACAGTTCGTGGCTACACCTTC. Translation: CASSQPLTGTVRGYTF.